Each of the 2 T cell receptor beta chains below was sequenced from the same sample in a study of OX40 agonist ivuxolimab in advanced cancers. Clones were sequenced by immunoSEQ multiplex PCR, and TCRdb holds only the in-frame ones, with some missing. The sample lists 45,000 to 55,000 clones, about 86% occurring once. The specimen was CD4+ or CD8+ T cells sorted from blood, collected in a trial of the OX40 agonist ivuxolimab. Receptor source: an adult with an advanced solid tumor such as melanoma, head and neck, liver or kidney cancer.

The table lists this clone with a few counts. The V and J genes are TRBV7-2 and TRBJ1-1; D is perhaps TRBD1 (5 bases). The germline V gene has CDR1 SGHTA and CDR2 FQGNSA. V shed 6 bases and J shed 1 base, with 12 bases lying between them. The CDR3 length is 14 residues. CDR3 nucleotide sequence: TGTGCCAGCAGTCGACAGCCGGAGAACACTGAAGCTTTCTTT. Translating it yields CASSRQPENTEAFF.

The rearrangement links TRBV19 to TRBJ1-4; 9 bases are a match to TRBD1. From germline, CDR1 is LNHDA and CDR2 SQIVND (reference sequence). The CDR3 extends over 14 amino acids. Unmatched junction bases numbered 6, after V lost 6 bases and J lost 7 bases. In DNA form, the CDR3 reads TGTGCCAGTAGACGCCGGGACAGGGCTGAAAAACTGTTTTTT. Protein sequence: CASRRRDRAEKLFF.